These 19 T cell receptor beta chains share one sample of origin, sequenced in a study of T cells after yellow fever vaccination. MiXCR was run by TCRdb on the 5' RACE reads, yielding one entry per CDR3 protein. Of tens of thousands of distinct CDR3 sequences listed, approximately 7% are singletons. Sequencing was performed on CD8+ T cells sorted from PBMCs, taken 35 to 50 days after the first yellow fever vaccination. These receptors all stem from a young man who received the YFV17D yellow fever vaccine.

This clonotype was counted at least ten times. V gene TRBV6-6 combines with J gene TRBJ2-5; the D gene is possibly TRBD2 (6 bases). From germline, CDR1 is MNHNY and CDR2 SVGAGI (reference sequence). V was trimmed by 1 base and J by 5 bases, leaving 8 bases between them. The CDR3 has 13 residues. Here the CDR3 DNA reads TGTGCCAGCAGTTACTTAGCGGATGAGACCCAGTACTTC. Protein sequence: CASSYLADETQYF.

The chain joins TRBV13 to TRBJ1-1; a weak D match, TRBD1 (5 bases). The CDR3 loop spans 15 amino acids. Germline V CDR1 and CDR2: PRHDT, FYEKMQ (reference sequence). The V gene lost 0 bases and the J gene lost 3 bases, with 11 bases spanning the gap. CDR3 DNA sequence: TGTGCCAGCAGCTTAGGTTCGGGGGATTACACTGAAGCTTTCTTT. It is translated as CASSLGSGDYTEAFF.

This clonotype was seen at least ten times. The gene calls are TRBV11-2 and TRBJ2-3; tentatively, D is TRBD1 (6 bases). The CDR3 loop spans 16 amino acids. V lost 1 base to trimming and J lost 0 bases, with 11 bases between them. CDR1 SGHAT and CDR2 FQNNGV come from the germline V gene. As DNA, the CDR3 is TGTGCCAGCAGCTTAGGTCCGGACAGAAGCACAGATACGCAGTATTTT. Translation gives CASSLGPDRSTDTQYF. Supplemented by reference TRBV11-2 and TRBJ2-3, the full variable domain reads EAGVAQSPRYKIIEKRQSVAFWCNPISGHATLYWYQQILGQGPKLLIQFQNNGVVDDSQLPKDRFSAERLKGVDSTLKIQPAKLEDSAVYLCASSLGPDRSTDTQYFGPGTRLTVL.

The CDR3 region has the DNA TGCGCCAGCAGCCAAGCTCCGGGACAGAGCTCCTACGAGCAGTACGTC. Protein: CASSQAPGQSSYEQYV. J is TRBJ2-7 and V is TRBV4-1; 7 bases map to TRBD1. Germline V CDR1 and CDR2: MGHRA, YSYEKL. CDR3 length: 16 amino acids. Germline trimming cut 1 base from V and 0 bases from J; bases unmatched to any gene: 6.

This clonotype was found many times. The V call is TRBV4-3, the J call TRBJ2-5, with 7 bases aligning to TRBD2. V lost 0 bases, J lost 2 bases, and 6 bases stayed unmatched. This CDR3 has 16 amino acids. CDR1 and CDR2 (germline): LGHNA, YSLEER. CDR3 amino acids: CASSQDRGLEQETQYF. CDR3 DNA: TGCGCCAGCAGCCAAGATCGCGGACTAGAACAAGAGACCCAGTACTTC.

As concerns this clonotype: The junction departs from the called germline gene at one end, perhaps through a read error. In DNA, the CDR3 is TGTGTCAGTAGTATAGATCGTGAAGCGAACACCGGGGAGCTGTTTTTT. As protein: CVSSIDREANTGELFF. The chain recombines TRBV19 with TRBJ2-2; the D is unclear. This CDR3 comprises 16 residues. Germline V gives CDR1 LNHDA, CDR2 SQIVND (reference sequence).

There are many counts of this clonotype. This chain links TRBV11-2 with TRBJ2-7; 8 positions match TRBD2. After removal of 5 bases from V and 1 base from J, the junction contained 13 bases not matched to a gene. The CDR3 runs to 17 residues. Germline loops: CDR1 SGHAT, CDR2 FQNNGV. The CDR3 reads CASSLNPSGPISYEQYF. The CDR3 DNA reads as TGTGCCAGCAGCCTCAATCCTAGCGGGCCAATATCCTACGAGCAGTACTTC.

CDR3 protein: CASRLGVHNEQFF. The CDR3 nucleotides are TGTGCCAGCAGGCTTGGGGTGCACAATGAGCAGTTCTTC. This chain uses TRBV7-8 with TRBJ2-1; D is undetermined. Between the trimmed V and J ends, which lost 6 bases and 5 bases, there was a span of 11 bases. From germline, CDR1 is SGHVS and CDR2 FQNEAQ. This CDR3 spans 13 amino acids. Based on the CDR3 plus reference TRBV7-8 and TRBJ2-1, the full variable domain is GAGVSQSPRYKVAKRGQDVALRCDPISGHVSLFWYQQALGQGPEFLTYFQNEAQLDKSGLPSDRFFAERPEGSVSTLKIQRTQQEDSAVYLCASRLGVHNEQFFGPGTRLTVL.

This clonotype has a count of ten or more. The rearrangement uses TRBV7-6 and TRBJ2-3, with D possibly matching TRBD2 (6 bases). CDR3 length equals 17 residues. V lost 3 bases, J lost 0 bases, and 16 bases lay in between. Germline CDR1 reads SGHVS; CDR2 reads FNYEAQ. The CDR3 DNA is TGTGCCAGCAGCTTGCTCGGCGGGGATACTAGCACAGATACGCAGTATTTT. Translated: CASSLLGGDTSTDTQYF.

As for this clonotype: A much bigger clone sits one base away, suggesting this may be a read error. The rearrangement joins TRBV24-1 to TRBJ2-7; TRBD1 matches at 7 bases. The junction had 10 bases not matched to a gene; V was cut back by 12 bases and J by 6 bases. The CDR3 covers 12 residues. Germline V gene data show CDR1 as KGHDR and CDR2 as SFDVKD. The CDR3 region has the DNA TGTGCCGACAACGACAGGGCCACCGAGCAGTACGTC. This gives the protein CADNDRATEQYV.

This clonotype appeared many times. V is TRBV4-2 and J is TRBJ2-3; weak D call: TRBD2 (6 bases). This CDR3 has 16 residues. Looked up from germline, CDR1 is LGHNA and CDR2 is YNFKEQ. Trimming stripped 6 bases from V and 0 bases from J, with 16 bases between. In nucleotides, the CDR3 is TGTGCCAGCAGTCAAAACGCCGGGAGTAGCACAGATACGCAGTATTTT. Amino acids: CASSQNAGSSTDTQYF.

This clonotype was observed many times. The chain employs TRBV3-1 and TRBJ2-7, with TRBD1 as a possible D gene (6 bases). Germline loops: CDR1 LGHDT, CDR2 YNNKEL (reference sequence). The V end was cut by 0 bases, the J end by 4 bases, with 16 bases between. The CDR3 runs to 16 residues. The CDR3 reads CASSQDSEQGVYEQYF. The CDR3 coding sequence is TGTGCCAGCAGCCAAGATTCTGAACAGGGCGTTTACGAGCAGTACTTC.

This clonotype has ten or more counts. CDR3 bases: TGTGCCAGCGTTCCGGGACGGAACAATGAGCAGTTCTTC. It yields the protein CASVPGRNNEQFF. The chain has TRBV2 and TRBJ2-1; D tentatively reads TRBD1 or TRBD2 (5 bases each). Between the trimmed V and J ends, which lost 8 bases and 5 bases, there was a span of 13 bases. This CDR3 is built from 13 residues. Germline V CDR1 and CDR2: SNHLY, FYNNEI.

This clonotype was counted ten times or more. The chain combines TRBV29-1 with TRBJ2-3; 8 nucleotides match TRBD2. V was clipped by 6 bases and J by 2 bases; unmatched bases: 7. CDR1 and CDR2 (germline): SQVTM, ANQGSEA. This CDR3 contains 14 residues. As DNA, the CDR3 is TGCAGCGTCCGACTAGCGAAAATCACAGATACGCAGTATTTT. Translating gives CSVRLAKITDTQYF.

This clonotype was counted many times. The genes are TRBV29-1 and TRBJ1-2; D is unresolved. The V end was cut by 3 bases, the J end by 7 bases, with 21 bases between. Germline V gives CDR1 SQVTM, CDR2 ANQGSEA. This CDR3 has 15 residues. Here the CDR3 reads CSVDSVFGLGSGYTF. The CDR3 DNA reads TGCAGCGTTGATTCCGTATTCGGGCTTGGGTCTGGCTACACCTTC.

This clonotype was recorded a few times. This chain links TRBV25-1 with TRBJ2-7; TRBD2 is a possible D gene (7 bases). The germline V gene encodes CDR1 MGHDK and CDR2 SYGVNS. With 7 bases removed from V and 0 bases from J, the gap between germline ends came to 16 bases. The CDR3 is made up of 15 amino acids. CDR3 amino acids: CASNYVGGPSYEQYV. As DNA, the CDR3 is TGTGCCAGCAATTACGTCGGGGGGCCCTCCTACGAGCAGTACGTC.

This clonotype was detected many times. J is TRBJ1-3 and V is TRBV20-1; possibly TRBD1 for D (5 bases). The CDR3 sequence is 14 residues long. Germline V gives CDR1 DFQATT, CDR2 SNEGSKA (reference sequence). The germline V and J ends were trimmed by 3 bases and 8 bases, with 17 bases remaining between them. CDR3 DNA sequence: TGCAGTGCTAGCCAAATTGGACATTTGGACACCATATATTTT. Encoded protein: CSASQIGHLDTIYF.

This clonotype was counted a few times. V and J are TRBV12-3 or TRBV12-4 and TRBJ1-2, with D unclear. CDR3 length: 12 amino acids. V lost 10 bases to trimming and J lost 4 bases, with 13 bases between them. CDR3 amino acids: CATSRGIYGYTF. The CDR3 DNA is TGTGCCACATCCCGGGGAATCTATGGCTACACCTTC.

This clonotype was counted a few times. This chain connects TRBV7-9 to TRBJ2-7; D is perhaps TRBD2 (6 bases). The V and J ends lost 1 base and 9 bases respectively, with 16 bases between them. This CDR3 is 14 amino acids long. In germline, CDR1 is SEHNR, CDR2 FQNEAQ (reference sequence). This CDR3 reads CASSLVEDGGRQYV. The CDR3 nucleotides read TGTGCCAGCAGCTTAGTTGAGGACGGGGGTCGGCAGTACGTC.